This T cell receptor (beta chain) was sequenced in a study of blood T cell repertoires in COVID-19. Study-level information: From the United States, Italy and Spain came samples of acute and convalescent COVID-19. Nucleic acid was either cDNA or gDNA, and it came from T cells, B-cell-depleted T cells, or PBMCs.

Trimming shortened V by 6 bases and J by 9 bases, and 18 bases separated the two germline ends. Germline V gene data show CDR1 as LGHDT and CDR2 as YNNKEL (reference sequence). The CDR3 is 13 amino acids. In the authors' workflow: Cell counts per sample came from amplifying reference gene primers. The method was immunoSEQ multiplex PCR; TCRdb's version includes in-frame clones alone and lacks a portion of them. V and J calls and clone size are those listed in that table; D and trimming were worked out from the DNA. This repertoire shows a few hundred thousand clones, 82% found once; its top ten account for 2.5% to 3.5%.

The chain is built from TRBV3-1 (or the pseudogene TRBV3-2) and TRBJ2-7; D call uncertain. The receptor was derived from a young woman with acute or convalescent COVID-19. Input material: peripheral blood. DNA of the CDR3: TGTGCCAGCAGTCGAAGTGAGCTACGAGCGCAGTACTTC. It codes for CASSRSELRAQYF.